The subject of this entry is one T cell receptor beta chain. This receptor's antigen is unknown. The input lacks base qualities; no much larger clone sits a single base away. The sample's time point label is to be understood as: about 28 days (+/-7) after the second vaccine dose. Because spike-specific TCR depth and breadth did not differ between the two schedules, AZD1222 recipients who got a second dose at roughly 4 weeks were pooled with those who got a second dose at roughly 12 weeks. The vaccinee samples were drawn from two UK trials, COV001 and COV002, one of which was a single-blind randomized controlled phase 2/3 trial testing AZD1222 (ChAdOx1 nCoV-19) in healthy adults. For TCRbeta chain sequencing, PBMC samples were collected from trial participants at day 0 and at day 28 after the second dose. The CDR3 regions of human TCRbeta chains were subjected to immunosequencing. On the authors' methods: Repertoire TCRs were checked for matches against a reference library of SARS-CoV-2-specific TCRs that had been generated using the MIRA antigen-specificity platform. Breadth meant the fraction of unique TCRs that were SARS-CoV-2-associated, whereas depth meant the fraction of total T cells that were SARS-CoV-2-associated. Using the MIRA data, every spike-specific TCR was mapped to the spike region that the TCR reacted to and assigned to either a CD4 or a CD8 class. Log10-transformed breadth and depth values were compared by one-way ANOVA with Sidak's multiple comparisons tests. Entries here come from immuneACCESS through TCRdb and include only in-frame sequences with V and J called. Some clones fail to appear in such tables; in the studies checked, an unresolved V gene covers under half of the shortfall, and the cause of the remainder is unknown. V and J calls plus clone size are reproduced from that table; the DNA served to infer D and trimming. The table for this sample lists about 150,000 clones; approximately 92% of them were counted only once. Approximately 6.8% of the sample rests with the top ten.

The CDR3, from cysteine to phenylalanine, totals 18 residues. The kept DNA is CDR3 alone, 54 bases in frame from the first base. The germline V gene encodes CDR1 SGHNT and CDR2 YYREEE (reference sequence). Trimming at the junction amounts to 4 bases on V and 0 bases on J, and the germline ends lie 19 bases apart. This sample was included in a study of T cell responses to AZD1222 COVID-19 vaccine (TCRdb year 2021). Describing the broader study: A total of over 230 trial participants underwent TCR sequencing, of whom nearly 210 received two doses of AZD1222 and around 25 received two doses of the MenACWY control vaccine. Enrollment into the trials was organized by age into subgroups of 18-55, 56-69 and 70-plus years, and those subgroups contained approximately 160, 26 and 62 TCR-sequenced participants, respectively.

The investigation overall reported the following: Conclusions about previously exposed vaccinees are limited, since just five or six AZD1222 recipients were seropositive for SARS-CoV-2 at baseline. Participants were mostly white British, with more females than males. The authors suggested clonal diversity may have been underestimated. Because no day 14 peak-response samples were available, the repertoires could be characterized only after the peak T cell response. A significant rise in spike-specific TCR breadth and depth was observed after two AZD1222 doses relative to day 0 and relative to MenACWY recipients. CD4 TCRs associated with the vaccine covered the entire spike protein, and the dominant responses were in regions 160-218 and 743-854. Nearly half of unique spike-specific TCRs reportedly recognized epitopes outside regions mutated in the B.1.351 and B.1.1.7 variants. In the small 56-69-year group, the increase in depth fell short of significance, most likely because of low power.

The TCR was taken from an adult who received the AZD1222 COVID-19 vaccine. Sequences were derived from peripheral blood, sampled 28 days after the second AZD1222 dose. The chain is encoded by TRBV5-4 joined to TRBJ2-2; TRBD2 is possibly the D segment (5 matching bases). The CDR3 amino acid sequence is: CASSPNRLRPSNTGELFF. The DNA is TGTGCCAGCAGCCCAAACCGACTAAGACCCTCGAACACCGGGGAGCTGTTTTTT.